This is a list of T cell receptor beta chains from one sample in a study of regulatory T cells in long-lasting Graves disease. TCRdb redid the calling of the multiplex PCR reads with MiXCR, one entry per CDR3 protein. Found here are over 350,000 distinct CDR3 sequences, around 20% of them singletons; the top ten hold about a fifth. The material sequenced was peripheral blood mononuclear cells (PBMCs), taken when the disease was refractory, from a patient treated with antithyroid drugs. The receptors were gathered from a female donor with Graves disease. CDR3s include the opening cysteine and the closing phenylalanine or tryptophan. D genes are given only for firm matches. Where a row states a size, it is once, few, many or the class of an expanded clone; other rows omit it.

abundance: many
j_gene: TRBJ1-4
v_gene: TRBV6-5
d_gene: -
CDR3aa: CASSYSIQGSNEKLFF
CDR3nt: TGTGCCAGCAGTTACTCGATTCAGGGGTCCAATGAAAAACTGTTTTTT

abundance: many
j_gene: TRBJ1-1
v_gene: TRBV12-3/TRBV12-4
d_gene: -
CDR3aa: CASSERGAAGENTEAFF
CDR3nt: TGTGCCAGCAGTGAAAGGGGCGCGGCAGGAGAGAACACTGAAGCTTTCTTT

abundance: once
j_gene: TRBJ2-4
v_gene: TRBV20-1
d_gene: TRBD1
CDR3aa: CSATSRDRNFIAKNIQYF
CDR3nt: TGCAGTGCTACATCCAGGGACAGGAATTTTATAGCCAAAAACATTCAGTACTTC

abundance: -
j_gene: TRBJ2-7
v_gene: TRBV6-5
d_gene: TRBD2
CDR3aa: CASSYSPGWTSGRRIYEQYF
CDR3nt: TGTGCCAGCAGTTACTCCCCTGGATGGACTAGCGGGAGGCGGATCTACGAGCAGTACTTC

abundance: -
j_gene: TRBJ2-2
v_gene: TRBV24-1
d_gene: TRBD1
CDR3aa: CATSDGTGVTGELFF
CDR3nt: TGTGCCACCAGTGATGGGACAGGGGTTACCGGGGAGCTGTTTTTT

abundance: few
j_gene: TRBJ2-7
v_gene: TRBV27
d_gene: TRBD2
CDR3aa: CATRRLAGVYEQYF
CDR3nt: TGTGCCACCCGAAGACTAGCGGGAGTGTACGAGCAGTACTTC

abundance: few
j_gene: TRBJ1-2
v_gene: TRBV25-1
d_gene: -
CDR3aa: CASSEYRGNYGYTF
CDR3nt: TGTGCCAGCAGTGAATACAGGGGCAACTATGGCTACACCTTC

abundance: -
j_gene: TRBJ2-5
v_gene: TRBV7-2
d_gene: -
CDR3aa: CASSLIRGRETQYF
CDR3nt: TGTGCCAGCAGCTTGATCAGGGGTCGAGAGACCCAGTACTTC

abundance: many
j_gene: TRBJ1-2
v_gene: TRBV6-2/TRBV6-3
d_gene: -
CDR3aa: CASSYSSPLEDGYTF
CDR3nt: TGTGCCAGCAGTTACTCGAGTCCCCTGGAGGATGGCTACACCTTC

abundance: -
j_gene: TRBJ2-2
v_gene: TRBV12-3/TRBV12-4
d_gene: TRBD1
CDR3aa: CASSFRRDRGPGLNTGELFF
CDR3nt: TGTGCCAGCAGTTTCCGCCGAGACAGGGGGCCAGGCCTAAACACCGGGGAGCTGTTTTTT

abundance: -
j_gene: TRBJ1-5
v_gene: TRBV28
d_gene: -
CDR3aa: CASSATGVSNQPQHF
CDR3nt: TGTGCCAGCAGTGCGACAGGAGTTAGCAATCAGCCCCAGCATTTT

abundance: few
j_gene: TRBJ1-2
v_gene: TRBV6-9
d_gene: -
CDR3aa: CASSWEANYGYTF
CDR3nt: TGTGCCAGCAGTTGGGAAGCTAACTATGGCTACACCTTC

abundance: many
j_gene: TRBJ2-5
v_gene: TRBV20-1
d_gene: -
CDR3aa: CSASRGARETQYF
CDR3nt: TGCAGTGCCTCCCGAGGGGCCAGGGAGACCCAGTACTTC

abundance: -
j_gene: TRBJ2-4
v_gene: TRBV4-2
d_gene: -
CDR3aa: CASSQEAGIGIQYF
CDR3nt: TGTGCCAGCAGCCAAGAAGCAGGGATTGGCATTCAGTACTTC

abundance: few
j_gene: TRBJ2-2
v_gene: TRBV7-2
d_gene: TRBD2
CDR3aa: CASSLAASGRSAGELFF
CDR3nt: TGTGCCAGCAGCTTAGCCGCTAGCGGGAGGAGCGCCGGGGAGCTGTTTTTT

abundance: -
j_gene: TRBJ2-7
v_gene: TRBV12-3/TRBV12-4
d_gene: TRBD1
CDR3aa: CASSLASGQNGAYEQYF
CDR3nt: TGTGCCAGCAGTTTGGCATCGGGACAGAATGGTGCCTACGAGCAGTACTTC

abundance: -
j_gene: TRBJ1-6
v_gene: TRBV27
d_gene: -
CDR3aa: CASSLFGQQVAYNSPLHF
CDR3nt: TGTGCCAGCAGTTTATTTGGACAACAAGTTGCCTATAATTCACCCCTCCACTTT

abundance: -
j_gene: TRBJ2-4
v_gene: TRBV5-1
d_gene: -
CDR3aa: CASSSGTPKGVVQYF
CDR3nt: TGCGCCAGCAGCTCCGGGACCCCGAAGGGAGTGGTTCAGTACTTC

abundance: many
j_gene: TRBJ1-5
v_gene: TRBV28
d_gene: TRBD1
CDR3aa: CASSSRTGEANQPQHF
CDR3nt: TGTGCCAGCAGTTCCCGGACAGGGGAGGCCAATCAGCCCCAGCATTTT

abundance: many
j_gene: TRBJ1-1
v_gene: TRBV6-2/TRBV6-3
d_gene: TRBD1
CDR3aa: CASWTGLNTEAFF
CDR3nt: TGTGCCAGTTGGACAGGGCTGAACACTGAAGCTTTCTTT

abundance: -
j_gene: TRBJ2-7
v_gene: TRBV6-1
d_gene: -
CDR3aa: CASRATGSTYEQYF
CDR3nt: TGTGCCAGCAGGGCGACAGGATCCACCTACGAGCAGTACTTC

abundance: -
j_gene: TRBJ2-7
v_gene: TRBV5-5
d_gene: -
CDR3aa: CASSATARFSYEQYF
CDR3nt: TGTGCCAGCAGCGCGACAGCCCGGTTCTCCTACGAGCAGTACTTC

abundance: -
j_gene: TRBJ2-1
v_gene: TRBV7-2
d_gene: TRBD2
CDR3aa: CASSWTSGTAGFF
CDR3nt: TGTGCCAGCAGCTGGACTAGCGGGACCGCCGGGTTCTTC

abundance: few
j_gene: TRBJ1-1
v_gene: TRBV7-9
d_gene: -
CDR3aa: CASSNSGTVEAFF
CDR3nt: TGTGCCAGCAGTAACTCCGGGACTGTCGAAGCTTTCTTT

abundance: once
j_gene: TRBJ2-1
v_gene: TRBV2
d_gene: -
CDR3aa: CASSTTGLEQFF
CDR3nt: TGTGCCAGCAGTACGACAGGTCTCGAGCAGTTCTTC

abundance: -
j_gene: TRBJ2-5
v_gene: TRBV4-3
d_gene: -
CDR3aa: CASSQVGQSQETQYF
CDR3nt: TGCGCCAGCAGCCAAGTTGGACAGAGTCAAGAGACCCAGTACTTC

abundance: -
j_gene: TRBJ2-7
v_gene: TRBV6-2/TRBV6-3
d_gene: TRBD1
CDR3aa: CASSYPRQGISYEQYF
CDR3nt: TGTGCCAGCAGTTACCCCCGACAGGGAATCTCCTACGAGCAGTACTTC

abundance: few
j_gene: TRBJ1-1
v_gene: TRBV10-3
d_gene: TRBD1
CDR3aa: CAIQDRASTEAFF
CDR3nt: TGTGCCATCCAGGACAGGGCTAGCACTGAAGCTTTCTTT

abundance: many
j_gene: TRBJ1-5
v_gene: TRBV27
d_gene: -
CDR3aa: CASSPVGNQPQHF
CDR3nt: TGTGCCAGCAGCCCAGTTGGCAATCAGCCCCAGCATTTT